Sequencing of this T cell receptor beta chain was carried out in a study of cytotoxic CD8 clonotypes in ibrutinib-treated CLL. Study-level background: The study recorded mean values of almost 260,000 productive templates and under 100,000 productive rearrangements per sample. Regarding the study as a whole: Samples were collected at differing times from sustained-remission and progressing patients. Clonality at baseline surpassed age-matched healthy donors and tracked circulating CD8+ T-cell counts. Under treatment, the uncommon public clonotypes either contracted or remained stable.

Assay used: immunoSEQ multiplex PCR; TCRdb lists only in-frame clones, some missing. The sample contains approximately 100,000 clones, approximately 82% of which appear only once. V lost 0 bases and J lost 6, with 14 bases in between. Germline loops: CDR1 MRHNA, CDR2 SNTAGT. The CDR3 has 16 residues. As concerns this clone: Its antigen is currently unknown.

The chain recombines TRBV6-4 with TRBJ2-2; D is ambiguous. This receptor was taken from a human donor with chronic lymphocytic leukemia. Sequences were derived from PBMCs, sampled after 12 months of ibrutinib treatment. CDR3 bases: TGTGCCAGCAGTGACTCGACCCCCTCGGACGCCGGGGAGCTGTTTTTT. It yields the protein CASSDSTPSDAGELFF.